These 17 T cell receptor beta chains came from one sample sequenced in a study of T cells after yellow fever vaccination. TCRdb itself ran the 5' RACE reads through MiXCR, one entry per CDR3 protein. The sample carries around 320,000 distinct CDR3 sequences, around 10% recorded once. The sample in question was CD4+ T cells sorted from PBMCs, obtained 45 days after the yellow fever booster vaccination. These receptors were obtained from a man aged 18 to 29 who received the YFV17D yellow fever vaccine.

This clonotype was counted at least ten times. The chain joins TRBV5-1 to TRBJ2-1, with a weak D call TRBD2 (7 bases). Germline CDR1 reads SGHRS; CDR2 reads YFSETQ. The CDR3 has 16 amino acids. The V end was cut by 4 bases, the J end by 6 bases, with 20 bases between. DNA of the CDR3: TGCGCCAGCAGCGTGCTAGCAGTAGGGGGGGCCAATGAGCAGTTCTTC. Its protein product is CASSVLAVGGANEQFF.

V usage is TRBV5-5 and J usage is TRBJ1-5; 9 nucleotides align to TRBD1. V shed 4 bases and J 6 bases; nucleotides not matched to a gene: 5. The germline V gene has CDR1 SGHKS and CDR2 YYEKEE (reference sequence). CDR3 length: 14 residues. The CDR3 here is CASSATGGGQPQHF. CDR3 DNA: TGTGCCAGCAGCGCGACAGGGGGTGGTCAGCCCCAGCATTTT.

The J gene is TRBJ2-1, the V gene TRBV25-1; D is undetermined. CDR1 and CDR2 (germline): MGHDK, SYGVNS. The V gene lost 5 bases and the J gene lost 5 bases, with 7 bases spanning the gap. The CDR3 is 12 amino acids. CDR3 in amino acids: CASSPWDNEQFF. The CDR3 DNA reads TGTGCCAGCAGTCCCTGGGACAATGAGCAGTTCTTC.

The J gene is TRBJ2-1, the V gene TRBV5-1; 9 nucleotides align to TRBD2. Trimming took 0 bases from V and 7 from J; bases not matched to a gene: 8. The CDR3 runs 16 residues. The germline gives CDR1 SGHRS, CDR2 YFSETQ. The CDR3 bases are TGCGCCAGCAGCTTGGTGGGCGGGGGGGCCGATAATGAGCAGTTCTTC. This encodes CASSLVGGGADNEQFF.

The chain recombines TRBV6-6 with TRBJ1-4; the D gene is possibly TRBD1 (6 bases). The germline V gene has CDR1 MNHNY and CDR2 SVGAGI (reference sequence). Trimming left V 5 bases short and J 8 bases short, with 18 bases between. The CDR3 spans 15 residues. CDR3 in DNA: TGTGCCAGCAGTACCCAAACAGGGTTAAGGGAAAAACTGTTTTTT. Amino acids: CASSTQTGLREKLFF.

The chain couples TRBV20-1 to TRBJ1-1; D unclear. Looked up from germline, CDR1 is DFQATT and CDR2 is SNEGSKA (reference sequence). V shed 0 bases and J shed 6 bases, with 14 bases lying between them. CDR3 length: 14 residues. Here the CDR3 reads CSARDRTGMAEAFF. Written as DNA, the CDR3 is TGCAGTGCTAGAGATCGGACGGGAATGGCTGAAGCTTTCTTT.

The V and J genes are TRBV28 and TRBJ2-5; D perhaps matches TRBD2 (6 bases). V shed 4 bases and J shed 1 base, with 10 bases lying between them. Germline CDR1 MDHEN, CDR2 SYDVKM. CDR3 length: 14 amino acids. The CDR3 is CASSYGGTQETQYF. DNA for the CDR3: TGTGCCAGCAGTTATGGGGGGACCCAAGAGACCCAGTACTTC.

The sample holds a few counts of this clonotype. The CDR3, as DNA: TGTGCCAGCAAGGTGCTAGCGGTTGGAGATACGCAGTATTTT. This encodes CASKVLAVGDTQYF. The genes are TRBV6-5 and TRBJ2-3; the match to TRBD2 covers 7 bases. The CDR3 has 14 amino acids. From germline, CDR1 is MNHEY and CDR2 SVGAGI. J was trimmed by 5 bases and V by 7 bases; bases with no gene match: 9.

This chain connects TRBV11-2 to TRBJ1-1; weak D call: TRBD1 (6 bases). CDR1 is SGHAT and CDR2 is FQNNGV in the germline V gene. The CDR3 is made up of 14 amino acids. Trimming took 0 bases from V and 11 from J, leaving 16 bases between them. CDR3 sequence reads: CASSLEGGGGMAFF. The CDR3 bases are TGTGCCAGCAGCTTAGAAGGAGGGGGAGGTATGGCTTTCTTT.

This clonotype was counted many times. The chain combines TRBV7-9 with TRBJ1-3; D is ambiguous. From germline, CDR1 is SEHNR and CDR2 FQNEAQ (reference sequence). With 4 bases removed from V and 3 bases from J, the gap between germline ends came to 13 bases. The CDR3 extends over 15 amino acids. Here the CDR3 reads CASSSQALVGNTIYF. The CDR3 DNA is TGTGCCAGCAGCTCTCAGGCGCTCGTTGGAAACACCATATATTTT.

The chain combines TRBV15 with TRBJ2-7; tentative D call: TRBD2 (5 bases). The ends were cut back, 3 bases at V and 1 base at J, with 13 bases in the middle. The CDR3 has 15 amino acids. From germline, CDR1 is LNHNV and CDR2 YYDKDF (reference sequence). CDR3 nucleotides: TGTGCCACCAGCAGCGGCGGGTTGGGATCCTACGAGCAGTACGTC. It specifies CATSSGGLGSYEQYV.

The chain couples TRBV19 to TRBJ1-2, with D maybe TRBD1 (5 bases). The CDR3 totals 12 residues. Trimming removed 3 bases at V and 10 bases at J, with 12 bases between. Germline assignment: CDR1 LNHDA and CDR2 SQIVND (reference sequence). In DNA, the CDR3 is TGTGCCAGTAGTATGAGAGGGGTTTACTACACCTTC. Translated, it gives CASSMRGVYYTF.

This clonotype appeared a single time. The chain links TRBV20-1 to TRBJ1-1; tentatively, D is TRBD1 (6 bases). The CDR3 spans 14 residues. The V end was cut by 3 bases, the J end by 0 bases, with 11 bases between. Per germline, CDR1 DFQATT and CDR2 SNEGSKA (reference sequence). The CDR3 sequence: CSASRTVMNTEAFF. The CDR3 region has the DNA TGCAGTGCTAGCCGGACAGTTATGAACACTGAAGCTTTCTTT.

The chain employs TRBV5-6 and TRBJ1-6; the match to TRBD1 covers 8 bases. Germline CDR1 reads SGHDT; CDR2 reads YYEEEE. V was clipped by 4 bases and J by 2 bases; unmatched bases: 8. The CDR3 runs 17 residues. CDR3 protein: CASSRDRRPPYNSPLHF. Here the CDR3 DNA reads TGTGCCAGCAGCCGGGACAGGCGACCCCCCTATAATTCACCCCTCCACTTT.

This chain uses TRBV20-1 with TRBJ2-2; D remains ambiguous. From germline, CDR1 is DFQATT and CDR2 SNEGSKA (reference sequence). The CDR3 sequence is 12 residues long. The CDR3 region is CGSATGTGELFF. CDR3 DNA: TGCGGCTCCGCCACCGGCACCGGGGAGCTGTTTTTT.

In this sample, this clonotype turned up many times. Mismatch with germline at one junction end may stem from a read error. This rearrangement joins TRBV7-7 to TRBJ2-3; a possible D gene is TRBD1 (6 bases). CDR3 length equals 15 residues. Germline lookup yields CDR1 SSHAT and CDR2 FNYEAQ (reference sequence). CDR3 in amino acids: CASSPTGSKADTQYF. CDR3 bases: TGTGCTAGCAGCCCCACAGGGTCGAAGGCAGATACGCAGTATTTT.

This clonotype was seen more than once but under ten times. The chain has TRBV2 and TRBJ2-1; possibly TRBD1 or TRBD2 for D (5 bases each). Per the germline V gene, CDR1 is SNHLY and CDR2 is FYNNEI. CDR3 size: 15 residues. Trimming removed 1 base from V and 4 bases from J, with 11 bases in between. The CDR3 nucleotides read TGTGCCAGCAGTGAAGGCCAGGGACCTTACAATGAGCAGTTCTTC. Its translation is CASSEGQGPYNEQFF.